This TCR beta chain was identified during a study of T cell responses to AZD1222 COVID-19 vaccine. Overall study findings and caveats: Nearly half of the spike-specific TCRs reportedly recognize variant regions that carry no mutations. The study found vaccine-associated CD4 TCRs spanning spike, dominant at 160-218 and 743-854.

Assay: immunoSEQ multiplex PCR; the TCRdb copy retains only in-frame clones and omits some. The sample shows approximately 130,000 clones, 90% of them seen only once. This clone was picked up one time. Its antigen is still unknown. The source is an adult who received the MenACWY meningococcal vaccine as a control. The material was peripheral blood, obtained 28 days after the second dose of the MenACWY control vaccine.

CDR3: CASSLGAGRSGNTIYF. The CDR3 DNA sequence: TGTGCCAGCAGTTTAGGGGCGGGGAGGAGTGGAAACACCATATATTTT. The chain has TRBV28 and TRBJ1-3; the D gene is possibly TRBD1 (5 bases). From germline, CDR1 is MDHEN and CDR2 SYDVKM. CDR3 length: 16 amino acids. V was shortened by 2 bases and J by 3 bases, with 14 bases between the two germline ends.